This TCR beta chain was sequenced for a study of cytotoxic CD8 clonotypes in ibrutinib-treated CLL. Study-wide results and limits: Sample timing was unmatched between remission and later-progressing patients; lymph nodes unstudied.

The germline V gene has CDR1 MDHEN and CDR2 SYDVKM. This CDR3 region has 14 residues. Trimming took 2 bases from V and 9 from J, leaving 14 bases between them. This clone was seen a handful of times. Its antigen is currently unknown. The assay was immunoSEQ multiplex PCR, and TCRdb's table has in-frame clones only and misses some. The data show approximately 130,000 clones, with around 80% seen just once and roughly 3.5% held by the top ten. The rearrangement joins TRBV28 to TRBJ1-5, with D unclear. The sequences come from PBMCs, collected after 24 months of ibrutinib treatment. The TCR sequence derives from a human donor with chronic lymphocytic leukemia. The CDR3 sequence: CASSLGSGPRPQHF. In DNA form, the CDR3 reads TGTGCCAGCAGTTTAGGGTCCGGGCCACGGCCCCAGCATTTT. Together with reference TRBV28 and TRBJ1-5, the CDR3 gives the full variable domain: DVKVTQSSRYLVKRTGEKVFLECVQDMDHENMFWYRQDPGLGLRLIYFSYDVKMKEKGDIPEGYSVSREKKERFSLILESASTNQTSMYLCASSLGSGPRPQHFGDGTRLSIL.